The 23 T cell receptor beta chains presented below share a single source sample, sequenced in a study of identical twins. From the 5' RACE reads, TCRdb called clonotypes with MiXCR, one entry per CDR3 protein. This sample carries some 730,000 distinct CDR3 sequences, 15% to 20% of them seen once, and the ten largest clones take around 14%. These sequences were also reported in another study, on T cells expressing NK-cell markers.

The material sequenced was PBMCs. The receptors originated from a young woman in good health.

V and J are TRBV29-1 and TRBJ1-1, with 7 positions matching TRBD1. The germline CDR1 and CDR2 sequences are SQVTM and ANQGSEA. The ends lost 4 bases at V and 4 bases at J; junction bases unmatched: 9. The CDR3 sequence is 14 residues long. CDR3 nucleotides: TGCAGCGTTGCCCGACAGGGCCTACCCACTGAAGCTTTCTTT. This translates into CSVARQGLPTEAFF.

This clonotype occurred a few times. The rearrangement joins TRBV5-1 to TRBJ2-1; D might be TRBD1 (6 bases). Per the germline V gene, CDR1 is SGHRS and CDR2 is YFSETQ. Between the trimmed V and J ends, which lost 4 bases and 5 bases, there was a span of 16 bases. This CDR3 region has 15 residues. The chain's CDR3 is CASSLTGIRNNEQFF. The DNA of the CDR3 is TGCGCCAGCAGCCTGACAGGAATCCGCAACAATGAGCAGTTCTTC.

The V and J genes are TRBV5-1 and TRBJ1-1, with D perhaps TRBD1 (5 bases). This CDR3 comprises 12 residues. Germline V CDR1 and CDR2: SGHRS, YFSETQ. V was shortened by 8 bases and J by 11 bases, with 19 bases between the two germline ends. The CDR3 reads CASTKDQGDAFF. For the CDR3, the DNA is TGCGCCAGTACAAAAGACCAGGGCGACGCTTTCTTT.

The sample holds a few counts of this clonotype. This chain joins TRBV10-3 and TRBJ2-1; D perhaps matches TRBD1 (7 bases). The CDR3 is 14 amino acids. V was trimmed by 6 bases and J by 9 bases, leaving 18 bases between them. The V gene's germline CDR1 is ENHRY and CDR2 SYGVKD. The CDR3 region is CAIRAGTQGGEQFF. CDR3 bases: TGTGCCATCAGGGCCGGGACCCAGGGGGGTGAGCAGTTCTTC.

This clonotype was seen only a few times. The genes are TRBV7-9 and TRBJ2-7, with 9 nucleotides matching TRBD1. The germline gives CDR1 SEHNR, CDR2 FQNEAQ (reference sequence). This CDR3 comprises 17 residues. V lost 1 base and J lost 3; bases outside the gene matches: 10. CDR3 bases: TGTGCCAGCAGCTTAGATCCGGGACAGGGCGTGGGCTACGAGCAGTACTTC. It specifies CASSLDPGQGVGYEQYF.

This clonotype turned up a few times. The chain carries TRBV12-3 or TRBV12-4 and TRBJ2-3; 9 nucleotides line up with TRBD2. V lost 5 bases and J lost 4; bases outside the gene matches: 7. CDR3 size: 15 residues. This chain's CDR3 is CASSPVAGGADTQYF. CDR3 DNA: TGTGCCAGCAGTCCCGTGGCGGGAGGGGCAGATACGCAGTATTTT.

The chain is built from TRBV4-2 and TRBJ2-3; 7 positions match TRBD2. There are 16 residues in the CDR3. J lost 3 bases, V lost 4 bases, and 10 bases had no gene match. Germline V CDR1 and CDR2: LGHNA, YNFKEQ. The CDR3 loop is CASSPRGGSGTDTQYF. In DNA form, the CDR3 reads TGTGCCAGCAGCCCTCGGGGCGGGAGCGGGACAGATACGCAGTATTTT.

The chain uses TRBV6-1 and TRBJ1-1; perhaps TRBD1 as D (5 bases). The CDR3 has 14 amino acids. Germline CDR1 is MNHNS and CDR2 is SASEGT. V was cut by 7 bases and J by 1 base, with 13 bases left in between. The chain's CDR3 is CASTGRGGNTEAFF. As DNA, the CDR3 is TGTGCCAGCACGGGACGGGGGGGGAACACTGAAGCTTTCTTT.

This clonotype was seen many times. The chain recombines TRBV12-3 or TRBV12-4 with TRBJ1-1; 8 nucleotides align to TRBD1. The CDR3 sequence is 15 residues long. J lost 8 bases, V lost 6 bases, and 14 bases had no gene match. The CDR3 nucleotides are TGTGCCAGCAGCCTAGGGGGTACAGGGGACAGGGAAGCTTTCTTT. Encoded protein: CASSLGGTGDREAFF.

This clonotype was found a few times. This chain uses TRBV11-2 with TRBJ2-7; tentative D call: TRBD2 (5 bases). Germline loops: CDR1 SGHAT, CDR2 FQNNGV. CDR3 length equals 15 residues. Trimming took 0 bases from V and 3 from J, leaving 12 bases between them. Written as DNA, the CDR3 is TGTGCCAGCAGCTTAGAGACCGGGATTGGCTACGAGCAGTACTTC. It translates to CASSLETGIGYEQYF.

The chain couples TRBV15 to TRBJ1-1, with unresolved D. Germline loops: CDR1 LNHNV, CDR2 YYDKDF (reference sequence). The CDR3 runs 14 residues. V was cut by 1 base and J by 1 base, with 7 bases left in between. CDR3 amino acids: CATSRAGQNTEAFF. The CDR3 DNA reads as TGTGCCACCAGCAGAGCAGGTCAGAACACTGAAGCTTTCTTT.

The chain combines TRBV12-3 or TRBV12-4 with TRBJ1-2; D is unresolved. Trimming stripped 0 bases from V and 2 bases from J, with 7 bases between. This CDR3 has 14 residues. The CDR3 bases are TGTGCCAGCAGTTTAGCGAAAGGGAACTATGGCTACACCTTC. Translating it yields CASSLAKGNYGYTF.

Points on this clonotype: The junction differs from germline at one of its ends, possibly a read error. This chain joins TRBV2 and TRBJ2-1; possible D gene TRBD2, 6 bases. The germline V gene encodes CDR1 SNHLY and CDR2 FYNNEI. The CDR3 consists of 12 residues. The CDR3: CASRGSGDERFF. The DNA of the CDR3 is TGTGCCAGCAGGGGCTCGGGGGACGAGCGGTTCTTC.

The chain links TRBV12-3 or TRBV12-4 to TRBJ2-1, with 10 bases fitting TRBD2. Unmatched junction bases numbered 14, after V lost 5 bases and J lost 7 bases. This CDR3 contains 17 residues. The chain's CDR3 is CASSGGPGAGGLNEQFF. The CDR3 region has the DNA TGTGCCAGCAGTGGGGGTCCCGGAGCGGGAGGGCTTAATGAGCAGTTCTTC.

This clonotype was observed a handful of times. The chain employs TRBV20-1 and TRBJ2-7; the D gene is possibly TRBD2 (5 bases). There are 12 residues in the CDR3. Trimming removed 5 bases from V and 4 bases from J, with 12 bases in between. Germline CDR1 DFQATT, CDR2 SNEGSKA (reference sequence). DNA for the CDR3: TGCAGTGCTCCCAGAGGAGGTTACGAGCAGTACTTC. It specifies CSAPRGGYEQYF.

The sample holds a few counts of this clonotype. The chain carries TRBV24-1 and TRBJ2-6; D is ambiguous. The germline CDR1 and CDR2 sequences are KGHDR and SFDVKD. The CDR3 has 13 residues. Trimming took 7 bases from V and 4 from J, leaving 7 bases between them. In DNA form, the CDR3 reads TGTGCCACCAGCTGCTACGGGGCCAACGTCCTGACTTTC. This encodes CATSCYGANVLTF.

In its sample, this clonotype was seen many times. V and J are TRBV7-8 and TRBJ1-2, with D uncertain. Trimming pared 3 bases from V and 4 bases from J, leaving 18 bases between. Germline lookup yields CDR1 SGHVS and CDR2 FQNEAQ. The CDR3 spans 16 residues. CDR3 sequence reads: CASSFQTGSAGYGYTF. In DNA form, the CDR3 reads TGTGCCAGCAGCTTCCAAACCGGGAGTGCGGGCTATGGCTACACCTTC.

The chain links TRBV11-1 to TRBJ2-5, with TRBD1 identical over 8 bases. The CDR3 is 16 residues long. The V and J ends lost 5 bases and 2 bases, in that order; junction bases with no gene match: 10. In germline, CDR1 is SGHAT, CDR2 FQDESV (reference sequence). Written as DNA, the CDR3 is TGTGCCAGCAGCCCCCGGACAGGGTACCCTCAAGAGACCCAGTACTTC. Translation: CASSPRTGYPQETQYF.

The genes are TRBV5-1 and TRBJ2-1, with TRBD2 matching over 9 bases. The CDR3 has 15 residues. The trim removed 4 bases at V and 8 bases at J, leaving 10 bases unmatched. CDR1 SGHRS and CDR2 YFSETQ come from the germline V gene. The CDR3 DNA is TGCGCCAGCAGCACCTTAGCGGGGGATCGCGATGAGCAGTTCTTC. Its translation: CASSTLAGDRDEQFF.

This clonotype was counted between two and nine times. This rearrangement joins TRBV4-1 to TRBJ2-7; D is undetermined. V lost 1 base to trimming and J lost 2 bases, with 12 bases between them. CDR1 is MGHRA, CDR2 YSYEKL, per germline. CDR3 length equals 15 residues. CDR3 amino acids: CASSQGHSLTYEQYF. The CDR3, as DNA: TGCGCCAGCAGCCAAGGTCACAGTCTCACCTACGAGCAGTACTTC.

This clonotype was seen more than once but under ten times. The chain combines TRBV20-1 with TRBJ1-4; D is undetermined. The CDR3 has 14 amino acids. V lost 5 bases and J lost 1, with 11 bases in between. The germline V gene has CDR1 DFQATT and CDR2 SNEGSKA (reference sequence). CDR3 in amino acids: CSASGDRTNEKLFF. As DNA, the CDR3 is TGCAGTGCTTCGGGTGATCGAACTAATGAAAAACTGTTTTTT.

The chain has TRBV5-6 and TRBJ2-5; the D call may be TRBD1 or TRBD2 (5 bases each). The CDR3 consists of 12 residues. The germline CDR1 and CDR2 sequences are SGHDT and YYEEEE. The germline V and J ends were trimmed by 4 bases and 9 bases, with 13 bases remaining between them. The CDR3 is CASSGGWVAQYF. CDR3 DNA: TGTGCCAGCAGCGGGGGTTGGGTGGCCCAGTACTTC.

The chain couples TRBV27 to TRBJ2-3; 11 bases align to TRBD2. The germline V gene has CDR1 MNHEY and CDR2 SMNVEV (reference sequence). The CDR3 runs to 16 residues. V shed 6 bases, J shed 5 bases, and the junction held 10 bases outside the gene matches. CDR3 residues: CASSLYSGRDGDTQYF. In DNA, the CDR3 is TGTGCCAGCAGCCTATATAGCGGGAGGGATGGAGATACGCAGTATTTT.